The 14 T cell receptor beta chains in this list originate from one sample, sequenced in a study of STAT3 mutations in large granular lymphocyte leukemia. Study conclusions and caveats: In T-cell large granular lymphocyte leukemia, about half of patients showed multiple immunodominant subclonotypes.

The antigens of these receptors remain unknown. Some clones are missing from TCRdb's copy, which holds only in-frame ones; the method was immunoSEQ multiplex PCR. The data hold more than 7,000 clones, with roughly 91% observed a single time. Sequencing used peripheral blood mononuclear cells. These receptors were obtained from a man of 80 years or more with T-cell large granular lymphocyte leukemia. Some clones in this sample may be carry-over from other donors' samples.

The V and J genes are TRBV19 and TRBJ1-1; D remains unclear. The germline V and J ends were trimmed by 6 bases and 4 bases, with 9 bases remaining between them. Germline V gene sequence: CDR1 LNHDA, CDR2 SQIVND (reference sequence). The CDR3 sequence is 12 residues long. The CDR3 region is CASSPGGTEAFF. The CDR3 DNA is TGTGCCAGTAGCCCCGGAGGCACTGAAGCTTTCTTT.

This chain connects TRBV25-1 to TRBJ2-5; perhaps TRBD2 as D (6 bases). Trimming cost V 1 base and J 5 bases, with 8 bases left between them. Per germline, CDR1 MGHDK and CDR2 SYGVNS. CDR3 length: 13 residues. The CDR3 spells CASSEFGGETQYF. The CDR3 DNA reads TGTGCCAGCAGTGAATTCGGAGGGGAGACCCAGTACTTC.

CDR3 bases: TGTGCCAGCAGCGAAGGGACAGTAGTCGAAAAACTGTTTTTT. Protein product: CASSEGTVVEKLFF. This chain links TRBV7-9 with TRBJ1-4, with 7 bases lining up with TRBD1. V shed 5 bases and J 8 bases; nucleotides not matched to a gene: 8. Looked up from germline, CDR1 is SEHNR and CDR2 is FQNEAQ (reference sequence). The CDR3 has 14 residues.

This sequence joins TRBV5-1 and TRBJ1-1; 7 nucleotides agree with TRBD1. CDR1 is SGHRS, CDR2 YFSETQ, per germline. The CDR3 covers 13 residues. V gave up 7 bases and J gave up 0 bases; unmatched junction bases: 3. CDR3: CASGDRVNTEAFF. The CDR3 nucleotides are TGCGCCAGCGGCGACAGGGTGAACACTGAAGCTTTCTTT.

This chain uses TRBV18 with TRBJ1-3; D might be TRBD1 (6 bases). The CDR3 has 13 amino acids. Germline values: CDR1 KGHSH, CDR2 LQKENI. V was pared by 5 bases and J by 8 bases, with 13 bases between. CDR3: CASSKDRRDTIYF. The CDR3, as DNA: TGTGCCAGCTCAAAAGACAGGAGGGACACCATATATTTT.

CDR3 in amino acids: CASSLAGDPGPGRTQYF. The CDR3 DNA reads TGTGCCAGCAGCTTGGCTGGGGACCCTGGGCCCGGACGAACGCAGTATTTT. The chain employs TRBV5-6 and TRBJ2-3; D possibly uses TRBD1 or TRBD2 (5 bases each). The CDR3 has 17 residues. V was cut by 0 bases and J by 9 bases, with 23 bases left in between. Germline-derived CDR1 and CDR2 are SGHDT and YYEEEE.

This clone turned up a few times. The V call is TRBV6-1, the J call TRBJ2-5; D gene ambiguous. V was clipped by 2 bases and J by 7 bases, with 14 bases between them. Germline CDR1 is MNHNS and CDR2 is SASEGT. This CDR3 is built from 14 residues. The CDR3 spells CASSESSSWGTQYF. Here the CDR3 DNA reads TGTGCCAGCAGTGAAAGCTCCTCCTGGGGGACCCAGTACTTC.

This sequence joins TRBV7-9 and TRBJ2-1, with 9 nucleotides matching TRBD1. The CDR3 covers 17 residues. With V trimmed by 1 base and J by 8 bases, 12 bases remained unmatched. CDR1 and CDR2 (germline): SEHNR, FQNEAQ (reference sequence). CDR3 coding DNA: TGTGCCAGCAGCTTAGGCTCCGGGACAGGGATCTTCGATGAGCAGTTCTTC. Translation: CASSLGSGTGIFDEQFF. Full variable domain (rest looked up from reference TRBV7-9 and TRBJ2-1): DTGVSQNPRHKITKRGQNVTFRCDPISEHNRLYWYRQTLGQGPEFLTYFQNEAQLEKSRLLSDRFSAERPKGSFSTLEIQRTEQGDSAMYLCASSLGSGTGIFDEQFFGPGTRLTVL.

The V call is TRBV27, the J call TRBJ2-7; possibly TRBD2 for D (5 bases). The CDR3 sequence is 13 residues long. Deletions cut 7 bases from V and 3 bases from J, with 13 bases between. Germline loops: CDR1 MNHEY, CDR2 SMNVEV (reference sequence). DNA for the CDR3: TGTGCCAGCACCCGTGAACGGGGCTACGAGCAGTACTTC. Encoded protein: CASTRERGYEQYF.

CDR3 coding DNA: TGTGCCAGCAACCTCAGGAATCCAGAGACCCAGTACTTC. This encodes CASNLRNPETQYF. This chain uses TRBV5-5 with TRBJ2-5; D ambiguous. The germline V and J ends were trimmed by 6 bases and 4 bases, with 13 bases remaining between them. This CDR3 region has 13 residues. Germline V gene data show CDR1 as SGHKS and CDR2 as YYEKEE (reference sequence). The complete variable domain, with remaining parts taken from reference TRBV5-5 and TRBJ2-5, reads DAGVTQSPTHLIKTRGQQVTLRCSPISGHKSVSWYQQVLGQGPQFIFQYYEKEERGRGNFPDRFSARQFPNYSSELNVNALLLGDSALYLCASNLRNPETQYFGPGTRLLVL.

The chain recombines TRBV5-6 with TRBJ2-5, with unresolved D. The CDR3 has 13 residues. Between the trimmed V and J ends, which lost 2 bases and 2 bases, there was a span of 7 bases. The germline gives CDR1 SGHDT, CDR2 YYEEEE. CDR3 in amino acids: CASSFIVQETQYF. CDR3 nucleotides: TGTGCCAGCAGCTTTATAGTACAAGAGACCCAGTACTTC.

CDR3 residues: CASSPDAGGGPDTQYF. The CDR3, as DNA: TGTGCCAGCAGCCCGGATGCGGGGGGGGGCCCAGATACGCAGTATTTT. This chain joins TRBV5-4 and TRBJ2-3, with 9 nucleotides matching TRBD2. The CDR3 extends over 16 amino acids. Germline V gives CDR1 SGHNT, CDR2 YYREEE (reference sequence). After removal of 4 bases from V and 4 bases from J, the junction contained 10 bases not matched to a gene.

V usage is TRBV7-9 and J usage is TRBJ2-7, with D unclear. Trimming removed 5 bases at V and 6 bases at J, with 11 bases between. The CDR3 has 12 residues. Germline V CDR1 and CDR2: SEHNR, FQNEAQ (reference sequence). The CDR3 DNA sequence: TGTGCCAGCAGCGTGGACGCGACCGAGCAGTACTTC. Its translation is CASSVDATEQYF. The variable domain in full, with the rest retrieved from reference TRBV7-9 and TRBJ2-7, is DTGVSQNPRHKITKRGQNVTFRCDPISEHNRLYWYRQTLGQGPEFLTYFQNEAQLEKSRLLSDRFSAERPKGSFSTLEIQRTEQGDSAMYLCASSVDATEQYFGPGTRLTVT.

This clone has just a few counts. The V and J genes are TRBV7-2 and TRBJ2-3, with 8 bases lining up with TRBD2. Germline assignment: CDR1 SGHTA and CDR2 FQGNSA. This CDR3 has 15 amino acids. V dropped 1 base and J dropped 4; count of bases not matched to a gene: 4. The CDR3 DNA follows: TGTGCCAGCAGCTTAGGGGCGGGGGGTCCAGATACGCAGTATTTT. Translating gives CASSLGAGGPDTQYF. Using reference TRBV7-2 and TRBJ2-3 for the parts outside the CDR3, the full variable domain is GAGVSQSPSNKVTEKGKDVELRCDPISGHTALYWYRQSLGQGLEFLIYFQGNSAPDKSGLPSDRFSAERTGGSVSTLTIQRTQQEDSAVYLCASSLGAGGPDTQYFGPGTRLTVL.